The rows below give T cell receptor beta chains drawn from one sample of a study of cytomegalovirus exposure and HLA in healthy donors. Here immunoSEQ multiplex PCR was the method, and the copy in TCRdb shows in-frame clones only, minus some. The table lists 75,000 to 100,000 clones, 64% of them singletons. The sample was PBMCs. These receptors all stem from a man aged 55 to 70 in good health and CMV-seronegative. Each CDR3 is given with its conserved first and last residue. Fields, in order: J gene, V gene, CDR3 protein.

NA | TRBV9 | CASSPGQGRYEQYF
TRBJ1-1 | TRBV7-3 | CASSRGLDTEAFF
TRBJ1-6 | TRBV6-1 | CASSEPTGRSPLHF
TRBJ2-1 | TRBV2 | CASSPLRGEQFF
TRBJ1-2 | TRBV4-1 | CASSRIPGQGWDYGYTF
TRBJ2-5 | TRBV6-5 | CASTLDLAGTQYF
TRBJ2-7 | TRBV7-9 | CASSSYQGYEQYF
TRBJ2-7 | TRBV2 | CASRNPGQGYEQYF
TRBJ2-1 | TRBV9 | CASSVLPRQTSYNEQFF
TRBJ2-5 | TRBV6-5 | CASSDWGGAGTQYF
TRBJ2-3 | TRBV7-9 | CASSAGTSGGARITDTQYF
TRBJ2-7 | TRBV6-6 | CASTGTSATEQYF
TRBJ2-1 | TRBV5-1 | CASSLGGTGQTVQFF
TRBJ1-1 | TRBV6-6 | CASSPTANTEAFF
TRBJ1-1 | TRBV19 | CASSIPGVGTEAFF
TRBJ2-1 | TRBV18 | CASSSTGTGGSSEQFF
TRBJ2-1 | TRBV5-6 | CASSLLFQRERNEQFF
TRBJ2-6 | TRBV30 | CAWSDTGGRANVLTF
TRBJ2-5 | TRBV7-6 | CASSPGQVGETQYF
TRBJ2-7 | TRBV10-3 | CAIGPSGGGYEQYF
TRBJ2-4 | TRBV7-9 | CSSSLQGAKNIQYF
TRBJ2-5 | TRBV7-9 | CASTVGVEETQYF
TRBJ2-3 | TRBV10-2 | CASSEAGVTDTQYF
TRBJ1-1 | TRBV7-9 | CSSSPQRRVYTEAFF
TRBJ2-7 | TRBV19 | CASSRAEDYEQYF
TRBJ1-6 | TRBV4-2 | CASSQSGGSANSPLHF
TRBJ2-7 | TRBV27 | CASSHPSGDYYEQYF
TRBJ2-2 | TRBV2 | CASSGASGSVTGELFF
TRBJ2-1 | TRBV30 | CAWSPGFYNEQFF
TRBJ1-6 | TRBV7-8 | CASSTTPGTGGSPLHF
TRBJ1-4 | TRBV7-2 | CASSLRGSNEKLFF
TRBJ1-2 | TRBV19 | CASSTQGAPNYGYTF
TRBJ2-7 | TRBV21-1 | CASSKDRSVVAYEQYF
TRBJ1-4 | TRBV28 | CASSLGLGGLDEKLFF
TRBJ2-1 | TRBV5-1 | CASSLAGLAGVNEQFF
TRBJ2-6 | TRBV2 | CASSSTARGANVLTF
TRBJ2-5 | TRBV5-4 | CASSFGRGGGETQYF
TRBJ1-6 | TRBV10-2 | CASSEDLDTHSPLHF
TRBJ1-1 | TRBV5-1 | CASSFVFRRGDSNTEAFF
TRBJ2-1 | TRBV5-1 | CASSARGLYNEQFF
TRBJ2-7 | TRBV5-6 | CASSLDRAGGEQYF
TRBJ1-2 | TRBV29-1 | CSAREGYGYTF
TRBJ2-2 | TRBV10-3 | CAIRGRDNGGELFF
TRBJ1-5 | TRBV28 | CASSTPGGTQPQHF
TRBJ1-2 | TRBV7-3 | CASSLGQEGGYTF
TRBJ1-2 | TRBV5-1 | CASSLWDRFYGYTF
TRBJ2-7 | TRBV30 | CAWSRTGAGTYEQYF
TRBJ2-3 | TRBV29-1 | CSVEGGRDTDTQYF